The 24 T cell receptor beta chains presented below share a single source sample, sequenced in a study of blood T cell repertoires in COVID-19. The protocol was immunoSEQ multiplex PCR, while the TCRdb copy is restricted to in-frame clones and leaves out a portion. The sample lists around 370,000 clones, almost 90% occurring once. What was sequenced was peripheral blood. The receptors shown here come from a woman in her 70s with COVID-19, enrolled during active disease.

The chain has TRBV5-6 and TRBJ2-7; perhaps TRBD2 as D (6 bases). Between the trimmed V and J ends, which lost 0 bases and 5 bases, there was a span of 12 bases. The CDR3 is 14 residues long. Germline-derived CDR1 and CDR2 are SGHDT and YYEEEE. CDR3 region: CASSLVEGRDEQYF. CDR3 in DNA: TGTGCCAGCAGCTTGGTGGAGGGACGCGACGAGCAGTACTTC.

In this sample, this clone turned up once. The V call is TRBV6-5, the J call TRBJ2-2, with a weak D call TRBD2 (5 bases). In germline, CDR1 is MNHEY, CDR2 SVGAGI. V was clipped by 8 bases and J by 4 bases, with 11 bases between them. This CDR3 comprises 13 residues. The CDR3 reads CASLEGGTGELFF. The CDR3, as DNA: TGTGCCAGCCTTGAGGGTGGCACCGGGGAGCTGTTTTTT.

The chain links TRBV15 to TRBJ1-2, with 9 bases matching TRBD1. There are 16 residues in the CDR3. Trimming removed 0 bases from V and 3 bases from J; junction bases left unmatched: 5. The V gene's germline CDR1 is LNHNV and CDR2 YYDKDF (reference sequence). CDR3 in amino acids: CATSRDVTGGHYGYTF. The CDR3 DNA follows: TGTGCCACCAGCAGAGATGTTACAGGGGGCCACTATGGCTACACCTTC.

CDR3 in DNA: TGTGCCAGCAGCGTCGACCAGGTGGGCACTGAAGCTTTCTTT. Translating gives CASSVDQVGTEAFF. The chain is built from TRBV9 and TRBJ1-1; D is unclear. Germline V gene sequence: CDR1 SGDLS, CDR2 YYNGEE. The CDR3 has 14 amino acids. V lost 2 bases to trimming and J lost 4 bases, with 12 bases between them. The full variable domain, with the rest looked up from reference TRBV9 and TRBJ1-1, is DSGVTQTPKHLITATGQRVTLRCSPRSGDLSVYWYQQSLDQGLQFLIQYYNGEERAKGNILERFSAQQFPDLHSELNLSSLELGDSALYFCASSVDQVGTEAFFGQGTRLTVV.

V and J are TRBV9 and TRBJ2-3, with 9 bases that match TRBD2. Germline CDR1 and CDR2: SGDLS and YYNGEE. The junction had 5 bases not matched to a gene; V was cut back by 2 bases and J by 4 bases. The CDR3 consists of 15 residues. The CDR3 region has the DNA TGTGCCAGCAGCGTCCGAGGGACTAGCTCAGATACGCAGTATTTT. Amino acid sequence: CASSVRGTSSDTQYF.

V gene TRBV5-1 combines with J gene TRBJ2-1, with TRBD2 matching over 7 bases. The V gene end was trimmed by 3 bases and the J gene end by 4 bases; junction bases not matched to a gene: 4. Germline V lookup: CDR1 SGHRS, CDR2 YFSETQ. This CDR3 is built from 14 residues. The CDR3 region is CASSWASGYNEQFF. CDR3 in DNA: TGCGCCAGCAGCTGGGCTAGCGGTTACAATGAGCAGTTCTTC.

V usage is TRBV18 and J usage is TRBJ2-3; D perhaps matches TRBD2 (5 bases). The V gene's germline CDR1 is KGHSH and CDR2 LQKENI. Trimming removed 3 bases from V and 2 bases from J, with 9 bases in between. The CDR3 spans 14 residues. DNA for the CDR3: TGTGCCAGCTCACCCCCCGGGAACACAGATACGCAGTATTTT. The encoded protein is CASSPPGNTDTQYF.

The chain links TRBV28 to TRBJ1-3; TRBD1 might be the D (5 bases). Trimming shortened V by 4 bases and J by 0 bases, and 10 bases separated the two germline ends. This CDR3 comprises 15 residues. Germline assignment: CDR1 MDHEN and CDR2 SYDVKM. Here the CDR3 DNA reads TGTGCCAGCAGTTCGGGGGGTATCTCTGGAAACACCATATATTTT. This codes for CASSSGGISGNTIYF.

In its sample, this clone was seen once. This chain joins TRBV5-1 and TRBJ1-1, with no clear D. Germline values: CDR1 SGHRS, CDR2 YFSETQ. V dropped 0 bases and J dropped 4 bases, with 13 bases sitting between them. CDR3 size: 15 residues. CDR3 region: CASSLAASGGTEAFF. In nucleotides, the CDR3 is TGCGCCAGCAGCTTGGCGGCTTCGGGAGGCACTGAAGCTTTCTTT.

This chain uses TRBV20-1 with TRBJ2-1; no definite D call. Germline values: CDR1 DFQATT, CDR2 SNEGSKA (reference sequence). Trimming pared 0 bases from V and 7 bases from J, leaving 4 bases between. The CDR3 runs 11 residues. The DNA of the CDR3 is TGCAGTGCTAGAGATCGGAATGAGCAGTTCTTC. Translating it yields CSARDRNEQFF.

Comment on this clone: The sample has other DNA sequences that encode this CDR3 too. The chain joins TRBV18 to TRBJ1-2, with TRBD1 matching over 7 bases. The CDR3 has 14 residues. Looked up from germline, CDR1 is KGHSH and CDR2 is LQKENI. The junction had 2 bases not matched to a gene; V was cut back by 2 bases and J by 2 bases. The CDR3 coding sequence is TGTGCCAGCTCACCAGCCAGGGGGAACTATGGCTACACCTTC. Translating gives CASSPARGNYGYTF.

The V call is TRBV10-1, the J call TRBJ2-7; TRBD2 agrees at 7 bases. The V gene end was trimmed by 7 bases and the J gene end by 1 base; junction bases not matched to a gene: 7. The CDR3 totals 14 residues. CDR1 and CDR2 from the germline V gene are WNHNN and SYGVQD (reference sequence). This CDR3 is CASIRAGLSYEQYF. The CDR3 DNA sequence: TGCGCCAGCATTAGAGCGGGGCTATCCTACGAGCAGTACTTC.

The CDR3 DNA follows: TGTGCCAGCAGCGTCGGGACAGGGACGGGGGAGACCCAGTACTTC. Translating gives CASSVGTGTGETQYF. This chain connects TRBV9 to TRBJ2-5, with 9 positions matching TRBD1. The ends lost 2 bases at V and 5 bases at J; junction bases unmatched: 7. This CDR3 comprises 15 residues. Germline V gene sequence: CDR1 SGDLS, CDR2 YYNGEE.

V usage is TRBV6-1 and J usage is TRBJ1-1; 10 bases line up with TRBD1. The V gene end was trimmed by 3 bases and the J gene end by 4 bases; junction bases not matched to a gene: 5. This CDR3 contains 15 residues. Germline CDR1 MNHNS, CDR2 SASEGT. The CDR3 is CASSDPRQGATEAFF. CDR3 bases: TGTGCCAGCAGTGACCCAAGACAGGGGGCCACTGAAGCTTTCTTT.

V usage is TRBV7-8 and J usage is TRBJ2-1; TRBD1 is a possible D gene (5 bases). Trimming took off 3 bases at V and 9 bases at J, with 12 bases between the two ends. Germline CDR1 and CDR2: SGHVS and FQNEAQ. This CDR3 region has 13 residues. As DNA, the CDR3 is TGTGCCAGCAGCTTTGATCGGACATCTGAGCAGTTCTTC. Translated: CASSFDRTSEQFF. Filled out from reference TRBV7-8 and TRBJ2-1, the complete variable domain reads GAGVSQSPRYKVAKRGQDVALRCDPISGHVSLFWYQQALGQGPEFLTYFQNEAQLDKSGLPSDRFFAERPEGSVSTLKIQRTQQEDSAVYLCASSFDRTSEQFFGPGTRLTVL.

The rearrangement joins TRBV6-5 to TRBJ2-7, with a weak D call TRBD1 (6 bases). Germline loops: CDR1 MNHEY, CDR2 SVGAGI. This CDR3 has 12 residues. V lost 5 bases, J lost 5 bases, and 10 bases lay in between. The chain's CDR3 is CASSTGFHEQYF. The CDR3, as DNA: TGTGCCAGCAGTACAGGGTTCCACGAGCAGTACTTC.

The chain employs TRBV28 and TRBJ2-7; D is possibly TRBD1 (6 bases). Per the germline V gene, CDR1 is MDHEN and CDR2 is SYDVKM. V lost 2 bases to trimming and J lost 1 base, with 9 bases between them. This CDR3 has 14 residues. DNA of the CDR3: TGTGCCAGCAGTTTAGTACAGGGTTCCTACGAGCAGTACTTC. This gives the protein CASSLVQGSYEQYF. Complete variable domain (other parts from reference TRBV28 and TRBJ2-7): DVKVTQSSRYLVKRTGEKVFLECVQDMDHENMFWYRQDPGLGLRLIYFSYDVKMKEKGDIPEGYSVSREKKERFSLILESASTNQTSMYLCASSLVQGSYEQYFGPGTRLTVT.

V is TRBV18 and J is TRBJ1-2; D is perhaps TRBD1 (5 bases). V dropped 3 bases and J dropped 4 bases, with 15 bases sitting between them. In germline, CDR1 is KGHSH, CDR2 LQKENI. There are 15 residues in the CDR3. DNA of the CDR3: TGTGCCAGCTCACCCTCCGTCGGGGGAGGCTATGGCTACACCTTC. The encoded protein is CASSPSVGGGYGYTF.

This chain connects TRBV19 to TRBJ2-2, with D hard to call. Deletions cut 3 bases from V and 1 base from J, with 6 bases between. CDR1 and CDR2 (germline): LNHDA, SQIVND (reference sequence). This CDR3 is built from 14 residues. In DNA, the CDR3 is TGTGCCAGTAGTATCTCCAGGAACACCGGGGAGCTGTTTTTT. As protein: CASSISRNTGELFF.

V usage is TRBV19 and J usage is TRBJ2-5, with TRBD1 matching over 9 bases. Germline V gene lookup returns CDR1 LNHDA and CDR2 SQIVND (reference sequence). Unmatched junction bases numbered 8, after V lost 4 bases and J lost 2 bases. This CDR3 has 16 amino acids. CDR3 sequence (DNA): TGTGCCAGTAGTACCCGCCGGGACAGGGAACAAGAGACCCAGTACTTC. It yields the protein CASSTRRDREQETQYF.

This chain links TRBV13 with TRBJ2-7; 9 bases agree with TRBD1. CDR3 length: 15 residues. The ends lost 5 bases at V and 1 base at J; junction bases unmatched: 6. Germline CDR1 is PRHDT and CDR2 is FYEKMQ (reference sequence). The CDR3 DNA sequence: TGTGCCAGCAGCAACTCCGGGACAGGGTCCTACGAGCAGTACTTC. Its protein product is CASSNSGTGSYEQYF.

V is TRBV27 and J is TRBJ2-3, with 14 bases identical to TRBD2. There are 16 residues in the CDR3. CDR1 is MNHEY and CDR2 is SMNVEV in the germline V gene (reference sequence). V lost 7 bases, J lost 7 bases, and 10 bases stayed unmatched. The CDR3 region has the DNA TGTGCCAGCACCCTTCGACTAGCGGGGGGGGCAAATACGCAGTATTTT. Protein product: CASTLRLAGGANTQYF.

In DNA form, the CDR3 reads TGTGCCACCAGTCCGGCCGGGACAGCGAACACTGAAGCTTTCTTT. It encodes CATSPAGTANTEAFF. This chain links TRBV24-1 with TRBJ1-1, with TRBD1 matching 7 bases. V was clipped by 6 bases and J by 1 base; unmatched bases: 7. Germline CDR1 KGHDR, CDR2 SFDVKD. The CDR3 is 15 amino acids.

This clone was observed once. This chain connects TRBV7-8 to TRBJ1-2; 8 bases match TRBD1. This CDR3 spans 17 amino acids. V lost 4 bases to trimming and J lost 2 bases; unmatched junction nucleotides: 12. Looked up from germline, CDR1 is SGHVS and CDR2 is FQNEAQ. Here the CDR3 DNA reads TGTGCCAGCAGCTCAAAAGAGGACAGGGTTGTAAACTATGGCTACACCTTC. As protein: CASSSKEDRVVNYGYTF.